This TCR beta chain emerged from a study of CD4 T cells in relation to SARS-CoV-2 and coronaviruses. Across the study: TCR beta CDR3s were sequenced after approximately 11-day antigen culture of PBMCs.

The study's findings and limits: The cross-reactivity analysis covered only spike protein, not other viral proteins.

Sequencing was performed with immunoSEQ multiplex PCR; in TCRdb, only in-frame clones are kept and a portion is missing. The profile covers roughly 12,000 clones, with approximately 82% appearing a single time and about 12% taken by the ten largest. The unexposed donors gave CD4+ T cells in about 2011-2018, prior to COVID-19. Isolation of CD4+ T cells took place after 10 days in culture. V lost 6 bases and J lost 2; bases outside the gene matches: 10. The CDR3 sequence is 16 residues long. Germline V CDR1 and CDR2: SNHLY, FYNNEI. Points on this clone: Its target is unknown.

The origin of this receptor is a human donor in good health. The chain links TRBV2 to TRBJ2-1, with 7 positions matching TRBD1. Sample: CD4+ T cells from PBMCs, cultured in vitro. This CDR3 reads CASRPLQGITYNEQFF. CDR3 DNA: TGTGCCAGCAGGCCCCTACAGGGGATTACCTACAATGAGCAGTTCTTC.